The subject of this entry is one T cell receptor (beta chain). Its antigen is not known. There were TCR beta CDR3 regions amplified from RNA transcripts. TCR CDR3 underwent first-round RT-PCR with the HTBI primer set. MiXCR was run by TCRdb on the multiplex PCR reads, yielding one entry per CDR3 protein. The table records 250,000 or so distinct CDR3 sequences, over 12% of them present only once. This sample was taken from a study of T cells in Graves' hyperthyroidism and ophthalmopathy. Broader study findings: Blood also held most thyroid clonotypes expanded beyond 0.001. Model output signaled ophthalmopathy a median about seven months ahead of onset.

Sampled blood dates from first hyperthyroidism diagnosis, and it precedes any ophthalmopathy symptoms. The junction had 10 bases not matched to a gene; V was cut back by 3 bases and J by 9 bases. CDR3 length: 15 residues. Germline V gene data show CDR1 as LNHDA and CDR2 as SQIVND (reference sequence). This sequence originates from a woman in her fifties or sixties with Graves' hyperthyroidism that later progressed to Graves' ophthalmopathy. The genes are TRBV19 and TRBJ2-4, with TRBD1 identical over 8 bases. The specimen sequenced was blood. This chain's CDR3 is CASSILQDRGGIQYF. The DNA of the CDR3 is TGTGCCAGTAGTATTCTCCAAGACAGGGGAGGCATTCAGTACTTC.